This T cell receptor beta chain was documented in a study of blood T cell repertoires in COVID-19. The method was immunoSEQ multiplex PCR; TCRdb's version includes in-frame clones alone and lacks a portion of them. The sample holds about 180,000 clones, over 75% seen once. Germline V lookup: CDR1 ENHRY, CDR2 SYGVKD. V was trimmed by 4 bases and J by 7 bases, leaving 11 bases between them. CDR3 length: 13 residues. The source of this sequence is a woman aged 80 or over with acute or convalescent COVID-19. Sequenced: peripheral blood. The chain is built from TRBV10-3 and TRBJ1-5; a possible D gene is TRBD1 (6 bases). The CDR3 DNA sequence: TGTGCCATCAGTGCCGCAGGGGCCCAGCCCCAGCATTTT. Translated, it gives CAISAAGAQPQHF.